The 27 T cell receptor beta chains presented below share a single source sample, sequenced in a study of T cell changes during pregnancy in multiple sclerosis. Produced via immunoSEQ multiplex PCR; TCRdb's table is partial and in-frame only. Of roughly 110,000 clones in the sample, 85% to 95% were seen once. The sample in question was peripheral blood, obtained in the third trimester of pregnancy. The receptors come from a female donor in good health, enrolled as a control in a pregnancy study.

V usage is TRBV11-1 and J usage is TRBJ2-5; possible D gene TRBD1, 6 bases. The V end lost 4 bases, the J end lost 4 bases, and 7 bases lay between the germline ends. Germline CDR1 SGHAT, CDR2 FQDESV (reference sequence). This CDR3 has 12 residues. The CDR3 sequence is CASSSDRETQYF. The CDR3 coding sequence is TGTGCCAGCAGCTCGGACAGAGAGACCCAGTACTTC.

The chain uses TRBV9 and TRBJ2-5; TRBD1 agrees at 7 bases. CDR1 SGDLS and CDR2 YYNGEE come from the germline V gene. V was pared by 0 bases and J by 2 bases, with 4 bases of the junction left unmatched. The CDR3 consists of 15 residues. The CDR3 nucleotides read TGTGCCAGCAGCGTAGACAGGGGAAGTCAAGAGACCCAGTACTTC. It specifies CASSVDRGSQETQYF.

This clone was detected once. V gene TRBV4-2 combines with J gene TRBJ2-2; perhaps TRBD2 as D (5 bases). The CDR3 length is 17 residues. V lost 4 bases and J lost 7, with 22 bases in between. The V gene's germline CDR1 is LGHNA and CDR2 YNFKEQ. The CDR3 sequence is CASSPRITGSPGGELFF. The CDR3 DNA reads TGTGCCAGCAGCCCTCGAATTACGGGGTCCCCGGGCGGGGAGCTGTTTTTT.

The chain combines TRBV11-3 with TRBJ2-7; 8 bases fit TRBD2. The CDR3 is 16 amino acids. J lost 1 base, V lost 3 bases, and 8 bases had no gene match. CDR1 is SGHNT, CDR2 YENEEA, per germline. The CDR3 loop reads CASSFSGSGGSYEQYF. Here the CDR3 DNA reads TGTGCCAGCAGCTTTTCAGGAAGCGGGGGTTCCTACGAGCAGTACTTC.

This rearrangement joins TRBV11-2 to TRBJ2-7, with D unresolved. The CDR3 runs 11 residues. Trimming took 3 bases from V and 3 from J, leaving 3 bases between them. In germline, CDR1 is SGHAT, CDR2 FQNNGV. CDR3 bases: TGTGCCAGCAGCTTGCGCTACGAGCAGTACTTC. Amino acids: CASSLRYEQYF.

The rearrangement uses TRBV5-6 and TRBJ1-5, with 9 bases lining up with TRBD1. V trimming: 1 base; J trimming: 2 bases; junction bases outside the gene matches: 4. This CDR3 comprises 16 residues. Per germline, CDR1 SGHDT and CDR2 YYEEEE. The CDR3, as DNA: TGTGCCAGCAGCTTGTACCGACAGGGGGGCAATCAGCCCCAGCATTTT. Protein: CASSLYRQGGNQPQHF.

This clone has a handful of counts. This chain joins TRBV5-4 and TRBJ1-3; no definite D call. Germline assignment: CDR1 SGHNT and CDR2 YYREEE (reference sequence). The CDR3 totals 12 residues. V dropped 4 bases and J dropped 4 bases, with 6 bases sitting between them. The CDR3 spells CASSREGNTIYF. CDR3 nucleotides: TGTGCCAGCAGCCGGGAAGGAAACACCATATATTTT.

This chain links TRBV2 with TRBJ2-7; tentative D call: TRBD1 (5 bases). Trimming pared 6 bases from V and 5 bases from J, leaving 17 bases between. Germline values: CDR1 SNHLY, CDR2 FYNNEI. CDR3 length: 14 amino acids. CDR3 amino acids: CASRTPRGKHEQYF. The CDR3 DNA is TGTGCCAGCAGGACCCCTAGGGGCAAACACGAGCAGTACTTC.

The gene calls are TRBV7-3 and TRBJ1-1, with 8 positions matching TRBD1. Germline lookup yields CDR1 SGHTA and CDR2 FQGTGA. The CDR3 sequence is 14 residues long. With 2 bases clipped from V and 5 bases from J, the junction kept 4 bases outside the gene matches. The CDR3 region is CASSLQGAKTEAFF. The CDR3 DNA is TGTGCCAGCAGCTTACAGGGGGCTAAGACTGAAGCTTTCTTT.

This clone was counted between two and nine times. The rearrangement uses TRBV20-1 and TRBJ1-1; the D gene is possibly TRBD1 (5 bases). The V gene's germline CDR1 is DFQATT and CDR2 SNEGSKA (reference sequence). This CDR3 spans 11 amino acids. The CDR3 bases are TGCAGGGCGAACCAGGGCACTGAAGCTTTCTTT. Its protein is CRANQGTEAFF.

V usage is TRBV12-5 and J usage is TRBJ2-3, with 11 positions matching TRBD2. The ends lost 5 bases at V and 2 bases at J; junction bases unmatched: 3. Per germline, CDR1 LGHNT and CDR2 FRNRAP. The CDR3 consists of 15 residues. CDR3 amino acids: CASGPTSGVTDTQYF. The CDR3 DNA reads TGTGCTAGTGGTCCGACTAGCGGGGTCACAGATACGCAGTATTTT.

V gene TRBV6-5 combines with J gene TRBJ2-1, with D uncertain. V dropped 5 bases and J dropped 6 bases, with 8 bases sitting between them. CDR1 and CDR2 (germline): MNHEY, SVGAGI. This CDR3 spans 12 amino acids. The CDR3 here is CASSLGSNEQFF. CDR3 in DNA: TGTGCCAGCAGTCTAGGCAGCAATGAGCAGTTCTTC.

This chain joins TRBV7-2 and TRBJ1-2; D call uncertain. The V and J ends lost 5 bases and 4 bases respectively, with 8 bases between them. Germline V gene data show CDR1 as SGHTA and CDR2 as FQGNSA. The CDR3 length is 12 residues. The CDR3 loop reads CASSPTSYGYTF. The CDR3, as DNA: TGTGCCAGCAGCCCTACCTCCTATGGCTACACCTTC.

The genes are TRBV5-4 and TRBJ1-4; a weak D match, TRBD1 (5 bases). The CDR3 runs 13 residues. V was pared by 4 bases and J by 10 bases, with 14 bases between. Germline CDR1 reads SGHNT; CDR2 reads YYREEE (reference sequence). This CDR3 reads CASSPRQSVKLFF. CDR3 sequence (DNA): TGTGCCAGCAGCCCCCGACAGAGCGTAAAACTGTTTTTT.

The V call is TRBV11-2, the J call TRBJ2-7; D is undetermined. The CDR3 length is 15 residues. Germline V gives CDR1 SGHAT, CDR2 FQNNGV. With 7 bases removed from V and 4 bases from J, the gap between germline ends came to 20 bases. The CDR3 sequence is CASTLNQVNVYEQYF. The CDR3 bases are TGTGCCAGCACCTTGAACCAGGTTAACGTGTACGAGCAGTACTTC.

The chain combines TRBV7-9 with TRBJ1-1; D remains ambiguous. V was trimmed by 7 bases and J by 6 bases, leaving 15 bases between them. CDR1 SEHNR and CDR2 FQNEAQ come from the germline V gene (reference sequence). The CDR3 has 13 amino acids. CDR3 coding DNA: TGTGCCAGCACCCCTAGTGAGGGTGCTGAAGCTTTCTTT. Protein sequence: CASTPSEGAEAFF.

In DNA, the CDR3 is TGTGCCAGCAGTTACTTCCAGCGGGGCACAGATACGCAGTATTTT. Translating it yields CASSYFQRGTDTQYF. The chain links TRBV6-5 to TRBJ2-3; the D gene is possibly TRBD2 (6 bases). Trimming took 1 base from V and 1 from J, leaving 9 bases between them. Germline V gene sequence: CDR1 MNHEY, CDR2 SVGAGI. This CDR3 has 15 residues.

This rearrangement joins TRBV27 to TRBJ2-7; 7 bases are shared with TRBD1. This CDR3 is 13 amino acids long. Per the germline V gene, CDR1 is MNHEY and CDR2 is SMNVEV (reference sequence). J lost 2 bases, V lost 5 bases, and 3 bases had no gene match. Written as DNA, the CDR3 is TGTGCCAGCAGTGGGACAGCAACCTACGAGCAGTACTTC. It codes for CASSGTATYEQYF.

The genes are TRBV7-3 and TRBJ1-2; D ambiguous. From germline, CDR1 is SGHTA and CDR2 FQGTGA. Deletions cut 5 bases from V and 0 bases from J, with 13 bases between. This CDR3 is 15 amino acids long. CDR3 amino acids: CASSPGRGPNYGYTF. DNA for the CDR3: TGTGCCAGCAGCCCGGGTCGGGGTCCTAACTATGGCTACACCTTC.

The CDR3 nucleotides are TGTGCCAGCAGCCACGGGACAGGGGGCGGCACCGGGGAGCTGTTTTTT. As protein: CASSHGTGGGTGELFF. The chain links TRBV11-3 to TRBJ2-2, with 12 bases lining up with TRBD1. The V segment lost 5 bases and the J segment 4 bases; nucleotides outside the gene matches: 5. This CDR3 contains 16 residues. The germline V gene has CDR1 SGHNT and CDR2 YENEEA.

The genes are TRBV10-3 and TRBJ1-6, with D maybe TRBD1 (5 bases). V was cut by 4 bases and J by 8 bases, with 15 bases left in between. The germline V gene encodes CDR1 ENHRY and CDR2 SYGVKD. The CDR3 is made up of 15 amino acids. The CDR3 loop is CAISVGVGVDSPLHF. Written as DNA, the CDR3 is TGTGCCATCAGTGTGGGTGTAGGGGTAGATTCACCCCTCCACTTT.

The chain couples TRBV28 to TRBJ1-2; possible D gene TRBD1, 5 bases. The ends were cut back, 6 bases at V and 6 bases at J, with 23 bases in the middle. The CDR3 is 16 residues long. CDR1 and CDR2 (germline): MDHEN, SYDVKM. The CDR3 bases are TGTGCCAGCAGCCCAATCGGAAGGGAGGGGAAACATGGCTACACCTTC. It specifies CASSPIGREGKHGYTF.

V and J are TRBV5-1 and TRBJ1-1; TRBD1 might be the D (6 bases). The CDR3 runs to 11 residues. Germline lookup yields CDR1 SGHRS and CDR2 YFSETQ. V was cut by 1 base and J by 8 bases, with 6 bases left in between. CDR3 in amino acids: CASSLTGEAFF. The CDR3 DNA reads TGCGCCAGCAGCTTGACAGGGGAAGCTTTCTTT.

The genes are TRBV27 and TRBJ1-5; 8 bases match TRBD1. This CDR3 is 15 amino acids long. Germline CDR1 reads MNHEY; CDR2 reads SMNVEV (reference sequence). V trimming: 5 bases; J trimming: 4 bases; junction bases outside the gene matches: 7. The CDR3 reads CASSLGQGPNQPQHF. CDR3 bases: TGTGCCAGCAGTCTAGGACAGGGCCCAAATCAGCCCCAGCATTTT.

The chain uses TRBV25-1 and TRBJ2-7; maybe TRBD2 (5 bases). The germline CDR1 and CDR2 sequences are MGHDK and SYGVNS. V gave up 1 base and J gave up 2 bases, with 9 bases separating them. CDR3 length: 14 amino acids. In DNA, the CDR3 is TGTGCCAGCAGTGAATCGGGAATCGCCTACGAGCAGTACTTC. Amino acid sequence: CASSESGIAYEQYF.

The rearrangement links TRBV4-2 to TRBJ2-5; 11 bases match TRBD2. The CDR3 contains 18 residues. CDR1 and CDR2 (germline): LGHNA, YNFKEQ. V dropped 1 base and J dropped 5; count of bases not matched to a gene: 12. The CDR3 DNA reads as TGTGCCAGCAGCCAAGCTCTAGCGGGGGGTCTGCCCGGGGAGACCCAGTACTTC. This encodes CASSQALAGGLPGETQYF.

V and J are TRBV5-4 and TRBJ2-3, with 16 bases lining up with TRBD2. CDR1 and CDR2 from the germline V gene are SGHNT and YYREEE (reference sequence). The CDR3 is made up of 19 amino acids. The trim removed 4 bases at V and 5 bases at J, leaving 13 bases unmatched. The CDR3 coding sequence is TGTGCCAGCAGCGTGGGTGGGACTAGCGGGGGGGCGATCGTAGATACGCAGTATTTT. Translated, it gives CASSVGGTSGGAIVDTQYF.